This record covers a single TCR beta chain. Trimming stripped 6 bases from V and 7 bases from J, with 13 bases between. The CDR3 is 13 amino acids. Germline CDR1 is MNHNY and CDR2 is SVGAGI (reference sequence). In the original workflow: Amplification of reference gene primers provided the estimated nucleated cell counts. Profiled with immunoSEQ multiplex PCR; TCRdb holds only in-frame clones, not every one. That table gives V, J and clone size, and the DNA gave D and trimming. The table has about 320,000 clones, about nine tenths seen once. The record originates from a study of blood T cell repertoires in COVID-19. Study details: The United States, Italy and Spain provided the acute and convalescent COVID-19 samples. Nucleic acid was either cDNA or gDNA, and it came from T cells, B-cell-depleted T cells, or PBMCs.

Seattle participants joined during active infection and were tracked over time. Sequencing used peripheral blood. The chain carries TRBV6-6 and TRBJ1-5, with TRBD1 as a possible D gene (6 bases). The TCR was taken from a woman aged 25 to 39 with COVID-19, enrolled during active disease. This CDR3 is CASSSQGRQPQHF. CDR3 nucleotide sequence: TGTGCCAGCAGCTCACAGGGTCGACAGCCCCAGCATTTT.